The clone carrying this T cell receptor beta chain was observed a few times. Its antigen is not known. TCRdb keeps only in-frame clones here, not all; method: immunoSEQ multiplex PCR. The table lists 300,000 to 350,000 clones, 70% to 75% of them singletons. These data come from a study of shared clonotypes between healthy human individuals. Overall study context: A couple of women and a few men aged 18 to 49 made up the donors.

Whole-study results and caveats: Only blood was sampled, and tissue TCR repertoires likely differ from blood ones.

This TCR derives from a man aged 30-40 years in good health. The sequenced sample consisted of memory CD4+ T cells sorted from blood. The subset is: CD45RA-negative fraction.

The CDR3 sequence: CASTRDRGRETQYF. Written as DNA, the CDR3 is TGTGCCAGCACCAGGGACAGGGGGCGAGAGACCCAGTACTTC. The rearrangement links TRBV2 to TRBJ2-5; 12 bases are shared with TRBD1. CDR1 is SNHLY, CDR2 FYNNEI, per germline. Trimming took 7 bases from V and 4 from J; bases not matched to a gene: 4. The CDR3 covers 14 residues.